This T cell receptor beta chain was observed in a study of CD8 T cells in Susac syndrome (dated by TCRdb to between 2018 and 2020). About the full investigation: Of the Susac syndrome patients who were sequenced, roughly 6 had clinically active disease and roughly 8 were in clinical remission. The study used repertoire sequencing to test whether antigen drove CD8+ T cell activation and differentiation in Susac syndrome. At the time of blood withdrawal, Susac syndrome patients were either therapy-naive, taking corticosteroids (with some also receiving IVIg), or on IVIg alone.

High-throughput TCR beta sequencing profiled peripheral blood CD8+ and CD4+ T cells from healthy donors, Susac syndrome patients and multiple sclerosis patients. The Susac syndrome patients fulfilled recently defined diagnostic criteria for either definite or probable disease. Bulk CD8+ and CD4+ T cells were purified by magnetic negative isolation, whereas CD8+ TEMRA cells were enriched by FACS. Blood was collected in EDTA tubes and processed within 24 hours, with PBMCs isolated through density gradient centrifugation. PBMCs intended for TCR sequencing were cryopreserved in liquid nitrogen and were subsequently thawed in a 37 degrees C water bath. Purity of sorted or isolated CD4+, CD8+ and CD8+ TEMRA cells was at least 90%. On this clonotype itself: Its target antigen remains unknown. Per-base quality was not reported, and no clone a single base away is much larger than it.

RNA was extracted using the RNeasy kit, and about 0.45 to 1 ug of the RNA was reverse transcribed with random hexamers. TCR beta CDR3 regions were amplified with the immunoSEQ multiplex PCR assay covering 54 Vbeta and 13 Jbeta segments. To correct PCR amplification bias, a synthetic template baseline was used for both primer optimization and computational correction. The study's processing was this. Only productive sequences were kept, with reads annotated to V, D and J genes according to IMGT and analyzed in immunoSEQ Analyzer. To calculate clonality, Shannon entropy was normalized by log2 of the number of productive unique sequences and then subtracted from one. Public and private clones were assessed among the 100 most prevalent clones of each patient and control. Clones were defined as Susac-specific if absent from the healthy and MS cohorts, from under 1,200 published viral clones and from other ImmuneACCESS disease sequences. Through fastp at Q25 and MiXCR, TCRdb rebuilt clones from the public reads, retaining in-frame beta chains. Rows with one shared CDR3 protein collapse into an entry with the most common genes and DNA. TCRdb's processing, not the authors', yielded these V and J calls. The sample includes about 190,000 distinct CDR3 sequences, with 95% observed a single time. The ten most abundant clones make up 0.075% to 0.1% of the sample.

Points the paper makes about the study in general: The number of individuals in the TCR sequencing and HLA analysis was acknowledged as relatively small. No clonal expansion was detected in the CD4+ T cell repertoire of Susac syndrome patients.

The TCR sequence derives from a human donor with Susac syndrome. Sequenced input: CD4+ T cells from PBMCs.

The DNA sequence follows: TGTGCCAGCAGCTTGGTCTCGGTCCGGGAGCTGTTTTTT. This codes for CASSLVSVRELFF. The V and J genes are TRBV5-4 and TRBJ2-2, with no confidently assigned D gene. V lost 0 bases and J lost 9 bases; the stretch between them is 9 bases long. Reading the germline V gene (reference sequence) gives CDR1 SGHNT and CDR2 YYREEE. CDR3 length: 13 amino acids, cysteine to phenylalanine. The entry retains the CDR3 DNA only, 39 bases that are in frame from base 1.